This T cell receptor (beta chain) emerged from a study of blood T cells in healthy people across ages. This clonotype was found a few times. The second PCR ran 7 to 11 cycles with a sample-barcoded 5' primer and J-beta primers. TCRdb reprocessed the 5' RACE reads via MiXCR and lists one record per CDR3 protein. The top ten hold about an eighth of the sample, which has about 1.1 million distinct CDR3 sequences, less than 45% seen once. Germline CDR1 is DFQATT and CDR2 is SNEGSKA (reference sequence). The CDR3 totals 15 residues. V lost 1 base to trimming and J lost 0 bases, with 9 bases between them. The gene calls are TRBV20-1 and TRBJ2-2, with D possibly matching TRBD2 (7 bases). This TCR was recovered from a man between 18 and 29 years old in good health. The sequencing input was blood. CDR3 bases: TGCAGTGCTAGAGTAGGGGGGGCGAACACCGGGGAGCTGTTTTTT. This sequence encodes CSARVGGANTGELFF.